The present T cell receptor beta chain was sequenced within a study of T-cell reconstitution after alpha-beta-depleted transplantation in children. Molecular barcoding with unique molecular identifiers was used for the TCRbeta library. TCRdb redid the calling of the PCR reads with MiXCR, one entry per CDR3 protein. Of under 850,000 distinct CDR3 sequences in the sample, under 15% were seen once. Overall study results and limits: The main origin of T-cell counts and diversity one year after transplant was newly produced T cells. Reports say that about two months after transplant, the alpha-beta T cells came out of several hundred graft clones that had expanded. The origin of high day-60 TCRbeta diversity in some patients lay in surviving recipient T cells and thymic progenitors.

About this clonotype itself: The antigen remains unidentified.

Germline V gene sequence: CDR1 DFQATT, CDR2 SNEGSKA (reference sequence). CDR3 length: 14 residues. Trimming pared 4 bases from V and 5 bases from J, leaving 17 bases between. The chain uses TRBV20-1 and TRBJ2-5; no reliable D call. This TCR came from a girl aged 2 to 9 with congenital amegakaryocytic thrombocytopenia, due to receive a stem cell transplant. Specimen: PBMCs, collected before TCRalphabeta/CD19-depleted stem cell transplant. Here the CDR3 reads CSANRLVAWETQYF. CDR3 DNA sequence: TGCAGTGCTAACCGACTGGTGGCGTGGGAGACCCAGTACTTC.